The 10 T cell receptor beta chains below were found in one sample sequenced in a study of blood T cells in healthy people across ages. Next came a second PCR, run for about 6 to 12 cycles, which used a sample-barcoded 5' primer along with a J-beta primer mix. TCRdb re-derived calls from the 5' RACE reads in MiXCR, one entry per CDR3 protein. The sample consists of about 720,000 distinct CDR3 sequences, over 20% of them appearing once. The sample was blood. Receptors originate from a man aged 70 or older in good health.

The V and J genes are TRBV12-3 or TRBV12-4 and TRBJ2-7, with 7 bases aligning to TRBD1. V shed 0 bases and J 0 bases; nucleotides not matched to a gene: 8. The CDR3 spans 17 residues. The CDR3: CASSLALGQGDSYEQYF. In nucleotides, the CDR3 is TGTGCCAGCAGTTTAGCCCTAGGGCAGGGGGACTCCTACGAGCAGTACTTC.

This clonotype was seen a few times. The rearrangement joins TRBV20-1 to TRBJ2-1; D is perhaps TRBD1 or TRBD2 (5 bases each). Germline assignment: CDR1 DFQATT and CDR2 SNEGSKA (reference sequence). Trimming shortened V by 1 base and J by 6 bases, and 16 bases separated the two germline ends. CDR3 length: 15 residues. The CDR3, as DNA: TGCAGTGCTAGAGTAAAGTGGGACCCACGCAATGAGCAGTTCTTC. Encoded protein: CSARVKWDPRNEQFF.

This clonotype has just a few counts. The rearrangement uses TRBV29-1 and TRBJ2-7; a possible D gene is TRBD2 (5 bases). The CDR3 length is 11 residues. Germline assignment: CDR1 SQVTM and CDR2 ANQGSEA. The germline V and J ends were trimmed by 4 bases and 7 bases, with 11 bases remaining between them. CDR3 region: CSVGTGGEQYF. The DNA of the CDR3 is TGCAGCGTTGGGACCGGCGGGGAGCAGTACTTC.

The chain recombines TRBV3-1 with TRBJ2-7; D not resolved. CDR1 LGHDT and CDR2 YNNKEL come from the germline V gene (reference sequence). CDR3 length: 15 amino acids. V dropped 4 bases and J dropped 2 bases, with 15 bases sitting between them. In DNA form, the CDR3 reads TGTGCCAGCAGCCTCCTGATGGTCCCCGCCTACGAGCAGTACTTC. Protein product: CASSLLMVPAYEQYF.

Comments on this clonotype: No DNA is shown, since the ends of the CDR3 on it are uncertain; the CDR3 is the one TCRdb lists. V gene TRBV6-6 combines with J gene TRBJ2-3; the D segment call TRBD1 is taken from the table without a DNA check. The CDR3 adds up to 15 amino acids, both ends counted. Germline loops: CDR1 MNHNY, CDR2 SVGAGI (reference sequence). Here the CDR3 reads CASTVSGQGPDTQYF.

The chain employs TRBV9 and TRBJ1-4; D remains ambiguous. This CDR3 contains 13 residues. The V end was cut by 4 bases, the J end by 7 bases, with 11 bases between. Germline lookup yields CDR1 SGDLS and CDR2 YYNGEE. The CDR3 here is CASSPQASEKLFF. CDR3 nucleotide sequence: TGTGCCAGCAGCCCTCAGGCAAGTGAAAAACTGTTTTTT.

This clonotype was counted between two and nine times. The rearrangement uses TRBV25-1 and TRBJ2-5; the match to TRBD2 covers 9 bases. The J call may be faulty, since TRBJ2-1 better matches the DNA end. CDR3 length: 15 amino acids. Germline V gene sequence: CDR1 MGHDK, CDR2 SYGVNS. CDR3 sequence reads: CASSQKTSGNNEQFF. CDR3 bases: TGTGCCAGCAGCCAAAAGACTAGCGGAAACAATGAGCAGTTCTTC.

This clonotype appeared a few times. This chain connects TRBV5-1 to TRBJ2-1, with 8 bases aligning to TRBD1. The CDR3 has 15 residues. V was pared by 2 bases and J by 3 bases, with 4 bases of the junction left unmatched. The germline gives CDR1 SGHRS, CDR2 YFSETQ. This CDR3 reads CASSFPGQVYNEQFF. As DNA, the CDR3 is TGCGCCAGCAGCTTCCCGGGACAGGTCTACAATGAGCAGTTCTTC.

This clonotype was observed a handful of times. The chain is built from TRBV6-6 and TRBJ2-5; 9 nucleotides align to TRBD1. The J call is uncertain, as TRBJ2-7 better fits the DNA end. There are 15 residues in the CDR3. CDR1 and CDR2 (germline): MNHNY, SVGAGI (reference sequence). CDR3 amino acids: CASSYHTGQGYEQYF. The DNA of the CDR3 is TGTGCCAGCAGTTACCATACGGGACAGGGCTACGAGCAGTACTTC.

V and J are TRBV29-1 and TRBJ1-1; D gene uncertain. V lost 7 bases, J lost 3 bases, and 15 bases lay in between. The CDR3 length is 13 residues. Germline assignment: CDR1 SQVTM and CDR2 ANQGSEA. CDR3 loop: CSAVLRKDTEAFF. The CDR3 DNA reads as TGCAGCGCCGTACTAAGGAAGGACACTGAAGCTTTCTTT.